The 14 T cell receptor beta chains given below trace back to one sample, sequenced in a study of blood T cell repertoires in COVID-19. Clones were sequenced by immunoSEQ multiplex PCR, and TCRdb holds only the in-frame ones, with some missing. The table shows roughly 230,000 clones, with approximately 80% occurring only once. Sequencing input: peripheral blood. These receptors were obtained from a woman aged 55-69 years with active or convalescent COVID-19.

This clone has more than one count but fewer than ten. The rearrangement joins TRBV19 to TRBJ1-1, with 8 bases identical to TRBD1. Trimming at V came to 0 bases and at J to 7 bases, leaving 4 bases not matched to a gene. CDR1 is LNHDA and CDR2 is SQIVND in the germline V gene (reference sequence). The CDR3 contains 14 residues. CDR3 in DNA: TGTGCCAGTAGTATAGAGGGGACAGGCTTTGAAGCTTTCTTT. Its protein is CASSIEGTGFEAFF.

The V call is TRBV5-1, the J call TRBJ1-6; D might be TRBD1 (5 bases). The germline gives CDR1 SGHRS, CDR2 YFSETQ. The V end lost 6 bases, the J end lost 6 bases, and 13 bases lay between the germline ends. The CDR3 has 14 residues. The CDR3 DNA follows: TGCGCCAGCAACTTCAGGGAAAGTAATTCACCCCTCCACTTT. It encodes CASNFRESNSPLHF.

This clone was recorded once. DNA for the CDR3: TGTGCCAGCAGACCCGGGTGGGTCAACACTGAAGCTTTCTTT. This translates into CASRPGWVNTEAFF. This chain connects TRBV5-4 to TRBJ1-1, with D hard to call. CDR1 and CDR2 (germline): SGHNT, YYREEE (reference sequence). The CDR3 consists of 14 residues. V lost 5 bases and J lost 2, with 13 bases in between.

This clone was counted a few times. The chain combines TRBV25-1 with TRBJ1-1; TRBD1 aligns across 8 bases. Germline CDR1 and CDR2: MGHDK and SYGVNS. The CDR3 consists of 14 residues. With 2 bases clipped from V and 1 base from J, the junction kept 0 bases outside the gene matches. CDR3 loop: CASSEQGANTEAFF. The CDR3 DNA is TGTGCCAGCAGTGAACAGGGGGCGAACACTGAAGCTTTCTTT.

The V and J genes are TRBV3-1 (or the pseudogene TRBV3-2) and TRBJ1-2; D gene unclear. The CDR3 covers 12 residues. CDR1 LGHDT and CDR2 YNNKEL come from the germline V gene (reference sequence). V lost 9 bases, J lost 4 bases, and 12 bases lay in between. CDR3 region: CASRASGYGYTF. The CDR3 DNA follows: TGTGCCAGTCGTGCATCCGGCTATGGCTACACCTTC.

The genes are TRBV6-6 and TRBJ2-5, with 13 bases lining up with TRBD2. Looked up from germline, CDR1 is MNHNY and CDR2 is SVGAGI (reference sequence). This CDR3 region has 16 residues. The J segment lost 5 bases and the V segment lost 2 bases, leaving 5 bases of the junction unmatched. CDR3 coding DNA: TGTGCCAGCAGTTACACGACTAGCGGGAGGTTGGAGACCCAGTACTTC. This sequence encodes CASSYTTSGRLETQYF.

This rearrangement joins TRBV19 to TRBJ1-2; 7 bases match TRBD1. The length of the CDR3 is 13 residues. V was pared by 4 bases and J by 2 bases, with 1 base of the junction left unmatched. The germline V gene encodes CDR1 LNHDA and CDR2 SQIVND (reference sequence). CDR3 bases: TGTGCCAGTAGTACGACAGGGAACTATGGCTACACCTTC. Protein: CASSTTGNYGYTF.

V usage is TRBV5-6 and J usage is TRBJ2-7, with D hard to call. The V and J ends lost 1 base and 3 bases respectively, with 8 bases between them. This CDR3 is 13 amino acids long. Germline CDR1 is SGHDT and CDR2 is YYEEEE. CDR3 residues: CASSLYGDYEQYV. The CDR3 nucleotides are TGTGCCAGCAGCTTGTACGGAGACTACGAGCAGTACGTC.

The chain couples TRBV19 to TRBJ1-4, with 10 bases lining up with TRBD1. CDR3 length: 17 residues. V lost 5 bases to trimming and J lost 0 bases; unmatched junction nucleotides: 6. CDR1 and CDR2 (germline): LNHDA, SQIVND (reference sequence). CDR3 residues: CASSSPDRGATNEKLFF. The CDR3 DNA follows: TGTGCCAGTAGTTCCCCGGACAGGGGGGCAACTAATGAAAAACTGTTTTTT.

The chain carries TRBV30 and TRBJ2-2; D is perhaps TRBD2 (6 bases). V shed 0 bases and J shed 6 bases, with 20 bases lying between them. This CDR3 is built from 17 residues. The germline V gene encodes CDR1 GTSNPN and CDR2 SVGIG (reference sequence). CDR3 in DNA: TGTGCCTGGAGTGTATCTATTCACCGCGGAGGGTCCGGGGAGCTGTTTTTT. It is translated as CAWSVSIHRGGSGELFF.

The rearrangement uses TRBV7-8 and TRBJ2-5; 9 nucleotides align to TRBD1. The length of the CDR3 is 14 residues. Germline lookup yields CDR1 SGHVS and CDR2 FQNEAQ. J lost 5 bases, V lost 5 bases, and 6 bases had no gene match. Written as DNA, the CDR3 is TGTGCCAGCAGCACTTCAGGGACAGGGGAGACCCAGTACTTC. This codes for CASSTSGTGETQYF.

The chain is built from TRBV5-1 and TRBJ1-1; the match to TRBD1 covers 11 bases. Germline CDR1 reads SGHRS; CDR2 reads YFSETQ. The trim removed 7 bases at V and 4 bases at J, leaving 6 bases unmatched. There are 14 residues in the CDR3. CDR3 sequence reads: CASLVGTGGTEAFF. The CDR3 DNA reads TGCGCCAGCCTGGTGGGGACAGGGGGCACTGAAGCTTTCTTT.

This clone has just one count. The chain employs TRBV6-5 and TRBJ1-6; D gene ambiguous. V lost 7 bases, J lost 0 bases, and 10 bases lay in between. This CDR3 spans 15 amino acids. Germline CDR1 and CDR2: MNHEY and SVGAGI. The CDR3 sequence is CASTAISSYNSPLHF. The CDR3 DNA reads TGTGCCAGCACCGCAATCAGCTCCTATAATTCACCCCTCCACTTT.

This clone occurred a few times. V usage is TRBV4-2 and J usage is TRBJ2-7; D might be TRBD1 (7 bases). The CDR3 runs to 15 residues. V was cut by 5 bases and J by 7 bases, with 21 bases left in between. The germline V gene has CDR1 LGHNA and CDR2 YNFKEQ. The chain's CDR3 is CASSSRDRARGEQYF. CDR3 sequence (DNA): TGTGCCAGCAGCTCCCGGGACAGAGCCCGGGGGGAGCAGTACTTC.